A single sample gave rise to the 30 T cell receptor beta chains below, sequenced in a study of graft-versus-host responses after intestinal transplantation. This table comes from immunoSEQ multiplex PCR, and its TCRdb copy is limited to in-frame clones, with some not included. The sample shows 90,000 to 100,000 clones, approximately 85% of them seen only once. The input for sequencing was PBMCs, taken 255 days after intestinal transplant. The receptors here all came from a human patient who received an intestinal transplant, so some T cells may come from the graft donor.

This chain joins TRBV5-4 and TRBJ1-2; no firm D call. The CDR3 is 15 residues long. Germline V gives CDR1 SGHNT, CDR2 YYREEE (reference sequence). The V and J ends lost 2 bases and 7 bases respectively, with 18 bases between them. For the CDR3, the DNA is TGTGCCAGCAGCTTCGATTTCTGGCCGATGGGTGGCTACACCTTC. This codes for CASSFDFWPMGGYTF.

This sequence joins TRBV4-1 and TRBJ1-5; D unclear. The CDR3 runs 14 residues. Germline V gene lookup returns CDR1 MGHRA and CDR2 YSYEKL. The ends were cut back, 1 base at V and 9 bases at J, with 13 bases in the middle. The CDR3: CASSQVWRRMPQHF. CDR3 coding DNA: TGCGCCAGCAGCCAAGTTTGGAGGAGGATGCCCCAGCATTTT.

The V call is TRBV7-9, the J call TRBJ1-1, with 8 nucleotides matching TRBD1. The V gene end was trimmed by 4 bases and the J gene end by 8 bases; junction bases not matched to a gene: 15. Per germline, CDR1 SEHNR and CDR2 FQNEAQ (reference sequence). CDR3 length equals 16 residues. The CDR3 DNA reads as TGTGCCAGCAGCTCCTTAGGGGGAGGGACAGGTAGAGAAGCTTTCTTT. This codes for CASSSLGGGTGREAFF.

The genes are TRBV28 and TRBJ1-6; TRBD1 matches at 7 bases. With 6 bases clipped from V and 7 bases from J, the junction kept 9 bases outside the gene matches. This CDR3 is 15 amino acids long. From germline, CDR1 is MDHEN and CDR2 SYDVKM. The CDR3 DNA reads TGTGCCAGCAGGGTCAGGGGGTTTGTGAATTCACCCCTCCACTTT. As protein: CASRVRGFVNSPLHF.

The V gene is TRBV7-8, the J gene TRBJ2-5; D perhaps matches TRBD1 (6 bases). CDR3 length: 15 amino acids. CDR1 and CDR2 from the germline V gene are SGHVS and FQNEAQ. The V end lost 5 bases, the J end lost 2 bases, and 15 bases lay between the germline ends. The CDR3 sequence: CASSLKPRGQETQYF. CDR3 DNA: TGTGCCAGCAGCCTAAAACCGAGGGGGCAAGAGACCCAGTACTTC.

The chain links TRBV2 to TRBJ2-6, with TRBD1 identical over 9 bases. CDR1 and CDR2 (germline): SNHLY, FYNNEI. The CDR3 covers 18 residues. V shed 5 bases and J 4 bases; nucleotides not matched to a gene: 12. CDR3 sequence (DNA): TGTGCCAGCAGTATGAACAGGGGGCGAACTCTGGGGGCCAACGTCCTGACTTTC. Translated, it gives CASSMNRGRTLGANVLTF.

CDR3 nucleotides: TGTGCCAGCAGCCTCGGGGGATTCTACGAGCAGTACTTC. Translation gives CASSLGGFYEQYF. This sequence joins TRBV5-4 and TRBJ2-7, with a tentative D call TRBD2 (6 bases). The V end lost 4 bases, the J end lost 3 bases, and 11 bases lay between the germline ends. Germline CDR1 SGHNT, CDR2 YYREEE (reference sequence). The CDR3 consists of 13 residues.

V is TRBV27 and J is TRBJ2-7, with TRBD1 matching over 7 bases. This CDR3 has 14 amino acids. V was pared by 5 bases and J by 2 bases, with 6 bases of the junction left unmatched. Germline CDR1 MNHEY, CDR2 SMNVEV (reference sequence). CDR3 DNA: TGTGCCAGCAGTCCTTACAGGGGCCCCTACGAGCAGTACTTC. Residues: CASSPYRGPYEQYF.

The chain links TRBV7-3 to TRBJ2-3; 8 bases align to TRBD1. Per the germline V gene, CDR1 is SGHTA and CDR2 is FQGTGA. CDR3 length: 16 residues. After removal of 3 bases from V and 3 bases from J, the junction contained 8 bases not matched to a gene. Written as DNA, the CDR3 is TGTGCCAGCAGCTTCGGGACAGGCTATAATACAGATACGCAGTATTTT. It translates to CASSFGTGYNTDTQYF.

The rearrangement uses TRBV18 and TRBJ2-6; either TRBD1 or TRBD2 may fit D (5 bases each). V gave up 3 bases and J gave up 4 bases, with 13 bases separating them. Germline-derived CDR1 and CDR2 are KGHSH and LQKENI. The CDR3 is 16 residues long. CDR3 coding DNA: TGTGCCAGCTCACCCGTTTCGGGGCCCGGGGCCAACGTCCTGACTTTC. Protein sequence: CASSPVSGPGANVLTF.

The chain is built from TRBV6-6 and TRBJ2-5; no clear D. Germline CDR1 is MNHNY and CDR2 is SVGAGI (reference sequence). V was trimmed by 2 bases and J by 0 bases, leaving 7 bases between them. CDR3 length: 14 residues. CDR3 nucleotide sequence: TGTGCCAGCAGTTACCGGCCAGACCAAGAGACCCAGTACTTC. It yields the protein CASSYRPDQETQYF.

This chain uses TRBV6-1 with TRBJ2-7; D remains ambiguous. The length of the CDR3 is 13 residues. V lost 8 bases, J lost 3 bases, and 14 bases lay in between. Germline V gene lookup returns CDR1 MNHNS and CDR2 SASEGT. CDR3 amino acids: CASRWFPIYEQYV. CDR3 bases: TGTGCCAGCCGGTGGTTCCCGATCTACGAGCAGTACGTC.

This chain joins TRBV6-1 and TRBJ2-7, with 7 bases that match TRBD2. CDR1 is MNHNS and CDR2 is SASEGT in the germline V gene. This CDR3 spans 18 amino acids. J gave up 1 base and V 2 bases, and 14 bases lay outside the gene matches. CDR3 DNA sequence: TGTGCCAGCAGTGAACTCCATATAGTTGGGGGGGAATCCTACGAGCAGTACTTC. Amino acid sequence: CASSELHIVGGESYEQYF.

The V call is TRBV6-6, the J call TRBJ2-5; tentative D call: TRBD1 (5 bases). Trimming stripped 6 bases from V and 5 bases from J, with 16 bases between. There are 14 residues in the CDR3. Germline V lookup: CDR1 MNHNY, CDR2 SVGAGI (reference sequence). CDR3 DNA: TGTGCCAGCAGATTACCCGGGCAGGGCGAGACCCAGTACTTC. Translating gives CASRLPGQGETQYF.

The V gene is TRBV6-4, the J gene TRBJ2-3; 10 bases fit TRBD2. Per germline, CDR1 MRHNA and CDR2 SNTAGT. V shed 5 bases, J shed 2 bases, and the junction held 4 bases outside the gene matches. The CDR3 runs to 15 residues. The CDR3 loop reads CASSSGTSDTDTQYF. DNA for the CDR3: TGTGCCAGCAGTTCCGGGACTAGCGACACAGATACGCAGTATTTT.

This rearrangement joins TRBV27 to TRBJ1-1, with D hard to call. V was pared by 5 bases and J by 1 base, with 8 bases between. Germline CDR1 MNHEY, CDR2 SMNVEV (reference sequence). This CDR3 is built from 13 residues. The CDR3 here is CASSIRENTEAFF. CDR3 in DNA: TGTGCCAGCAGTATCCGGGAGAACACTGAAGCTTTCTTT.

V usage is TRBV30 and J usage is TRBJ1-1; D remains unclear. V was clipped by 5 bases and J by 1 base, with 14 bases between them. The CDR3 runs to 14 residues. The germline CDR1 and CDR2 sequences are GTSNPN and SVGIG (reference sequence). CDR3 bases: TGTGCCTGGGACCGGGCCTCCCCGAACACTGAAGCTTTCTTT. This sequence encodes CAWDRASPNTEAFF.

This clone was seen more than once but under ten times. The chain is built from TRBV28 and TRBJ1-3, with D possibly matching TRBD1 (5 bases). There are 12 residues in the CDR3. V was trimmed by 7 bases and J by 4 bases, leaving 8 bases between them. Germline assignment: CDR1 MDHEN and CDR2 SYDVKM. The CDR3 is CASKGQGNTIYF. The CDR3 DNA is TGTGCCAGCAAGGGGCAAGGAAACACCATATATTTT. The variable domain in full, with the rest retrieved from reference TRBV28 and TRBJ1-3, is DVKVTQSSRYLVKRTGEKVFLECVQDMDHENMFWYRQDPGLGLRLIYFSYDVKMKEKGDIPEGYSVSREKKERFSLILESASTNQTSMYLCASKGQGNTIYFGEGSWLTVV.

The CDR3 loop reads CASSERRGSPLHF. The CDR3 coding sequence is TGTGCCAGCAGTGAAAGGCGGGGTTCACCCCTCCACTTT. The chain uses TRBV25-1 and TRBJ1-6, with D uncertain. V lost 2 bases, J lost 9 bases, and 8 bases lay in between. Germline lookup yields CDR1 MGHDK and CDR2 SYGVNS. The length of the CDR3 is 13 residues. Looking up the rest from reference TRBV25-1 and TRBJ1-6 gives the full variable domain: EADIYQTPRYLVIGTGKKITLECSQTMGHDKMYWYQQDPGMELHLIHYSYGVNSTEKGDLSSESTVSRIRTEHFPLTLESARPSHTSQYLCASSERRGSPLHFGNGTRLTVT.

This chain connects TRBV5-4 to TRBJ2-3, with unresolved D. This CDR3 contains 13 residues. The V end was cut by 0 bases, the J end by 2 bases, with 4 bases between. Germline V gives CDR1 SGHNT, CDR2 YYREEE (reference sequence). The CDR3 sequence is CASSLDNTDTQYF. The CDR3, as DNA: TGTGCCAGCAGCTTGGACAACACAGATACGCAGTATTTT.

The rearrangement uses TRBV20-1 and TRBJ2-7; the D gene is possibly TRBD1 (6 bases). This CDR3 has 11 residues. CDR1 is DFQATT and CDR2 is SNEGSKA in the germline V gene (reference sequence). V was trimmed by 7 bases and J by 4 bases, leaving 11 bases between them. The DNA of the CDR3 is TGCAGTGTGGACAGAAAGTACGAGCAGTACGTC. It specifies CSVDRKYEQYV.

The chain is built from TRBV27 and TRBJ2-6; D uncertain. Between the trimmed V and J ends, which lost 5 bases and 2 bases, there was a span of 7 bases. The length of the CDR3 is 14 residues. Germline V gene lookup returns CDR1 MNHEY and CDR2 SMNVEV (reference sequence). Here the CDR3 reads CASSSSPGANVLTF. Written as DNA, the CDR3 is TGTGCCAGCAGTAGTAGCCCTGGGGCCAACGTCCTGACTTTC.

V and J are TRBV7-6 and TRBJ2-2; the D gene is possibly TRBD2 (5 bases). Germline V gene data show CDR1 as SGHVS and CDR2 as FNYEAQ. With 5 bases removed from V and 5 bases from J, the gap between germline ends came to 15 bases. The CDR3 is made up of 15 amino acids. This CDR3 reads CASSERGYRTGELFF. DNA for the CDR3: TGTGCCAGCAGCGAACGCGGGTATCGGACCGGGGAGCTGTTTTTT.

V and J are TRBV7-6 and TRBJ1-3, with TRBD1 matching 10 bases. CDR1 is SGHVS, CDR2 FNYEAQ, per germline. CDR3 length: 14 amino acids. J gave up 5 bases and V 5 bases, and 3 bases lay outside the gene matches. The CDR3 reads CASSPDRGRNTIYF. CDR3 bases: TGTGCCAGCAGCCCGGACAGGGGGAGAAACACCATATATTTT.

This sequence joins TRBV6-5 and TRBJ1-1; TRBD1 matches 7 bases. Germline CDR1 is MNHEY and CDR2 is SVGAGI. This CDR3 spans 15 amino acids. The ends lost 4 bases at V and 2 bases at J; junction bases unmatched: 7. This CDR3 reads CASSSTGTDNTEAFF. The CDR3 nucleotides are TGTGCCAGCAGTTCAACCGGGACAGACAACACTGAAGCTTTCTTT.

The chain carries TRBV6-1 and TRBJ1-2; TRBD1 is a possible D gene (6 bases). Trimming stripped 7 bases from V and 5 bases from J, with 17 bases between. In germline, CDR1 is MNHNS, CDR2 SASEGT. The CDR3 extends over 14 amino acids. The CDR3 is CASMGGGQGYGYTF. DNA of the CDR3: TGTGCCAGCATGGGGGGAGGGCAGGGGTATGGCTACACCTTC.

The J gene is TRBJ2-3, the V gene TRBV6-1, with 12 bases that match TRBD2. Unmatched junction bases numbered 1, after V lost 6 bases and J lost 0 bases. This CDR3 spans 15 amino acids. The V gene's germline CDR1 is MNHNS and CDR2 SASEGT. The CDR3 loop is CASSGLAGSTDTQYF. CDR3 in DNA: TGTGCCAGCAGCGGACTAGCGGGGAGCACAGATACGCAGTATTTT.

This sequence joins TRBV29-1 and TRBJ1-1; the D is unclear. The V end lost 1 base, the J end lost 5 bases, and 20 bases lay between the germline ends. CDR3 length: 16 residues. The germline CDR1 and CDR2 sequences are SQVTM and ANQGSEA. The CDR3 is CSVEAPGRLMRTEAFF. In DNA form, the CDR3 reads TGCAGCGTTGAAGCACCGGGCCGCCTCATGAGGACTGAAGCTTTCTTT.

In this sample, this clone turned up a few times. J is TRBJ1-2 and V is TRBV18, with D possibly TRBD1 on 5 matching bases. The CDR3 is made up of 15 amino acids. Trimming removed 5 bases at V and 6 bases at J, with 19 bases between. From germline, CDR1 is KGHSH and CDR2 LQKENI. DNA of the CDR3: TGTGCCAGCTCAGAAACACAGGTTATGGGGGATGGCTACACCTTC. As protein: CASSETQVMGDGYTF.

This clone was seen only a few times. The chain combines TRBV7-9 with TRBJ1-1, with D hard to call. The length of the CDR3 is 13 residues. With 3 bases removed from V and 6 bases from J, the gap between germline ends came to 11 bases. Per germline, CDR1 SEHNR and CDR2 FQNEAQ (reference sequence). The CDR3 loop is CASSFSQAPEAFF. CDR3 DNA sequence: TGTGCCAGCAGCTTCAGTCAGGCACCTGAAGCTTTCTTT.